This T cell receptor beta chain was profiled in a study of blood T cell repertoires in COVID-19. Across the study: The origin of the acute and convalescent COVID-19 samples was the United States, Italy and Spain. PBMCs, B-cell-depleted T cells, or T cells provided the cDNA or gDNA that made up the material.

The authors' processing: Reference gene primer amplification yielded estimated nucleated cell counts. The repertoire was sequenced with immunoSEQ multiplex PCR; TCRdb's copy has only in-frame clones and lacks some. V and J calls and clone size are as listed in that table; D and trimming were resolved from the DNA. In the table there are some 150,000 clones, around 88% of which are singletons. The sample holds one count of this clone. Trimming removed 0 bases from V and 4 bases from J; junction bases left unmatched: 3. The germline gives CDR1 MNHEY, CDR2 SVGAGI. The CDR3 loop spans 15 amino acids. V gene TRBV6-5 combines with J gene TRBJ1-2; the match to TRBD1 covers 9 bases. The origin of this receptor is a woman aged 60 to 75 with acute or convalescent COVID-19. Sequencing input: peripheral blood. Written as DNA, the CDR3 is TGTGCCAGCAGTTACTCGGGACAGGGCGGCTATGGCTACACCTTC. Protein product: CASSYSGQGGYGYTF.